A single sample gave rise to the 10 T cell receptor beta chains below, sequenced in a study of blood T cell repertoires in COVID-19. Here immunoSEQ multiplex PCR was the method, and the copy in TCRdb shows in-frame clones only, minus some. The sample holds fewer than 250,000 clones; 70% to 85% are singletons and the top ten take around 3.5%. Sequencing was performed on PBMCs or T cells enriched from blood (not recorded which). Source of these receptors: a woman under 40 who had recovered from COVID-19.

This sequence joins TRBV27 and TRBJ1-2; 8 bases align to TRBD1. This CDR3 region has 14 residues. CDR1 is MNHEY and CDR2 is SMNVEV in the germline V gene (reference sequence). V shed 6 bases and J 4 bases; nucleotides not matched to a gene: 7. This chain's CDR3 is CASRTGTGVYGYTF. CDR3 nucleotide sequence: TGTGCCAGCAGAACCGGGACAGGAGTCTATGGCTACACCTTC.

The gene calls are TRBV9 and TRBJ2-1, with 10 nucleotides matching TRBD2. V was clipped by 0 bases and J by 4 bases; unmatched bases: 1. This CDR3 has 15 residues. The V gene's germline CDR1 is SGDLS and CDR2 YYNGEE. The CDR3 DNA follows: TGTGCCAGCAGCGTAGCTAGCGGGGGTTACAATGAGCAGTTCTTC. This gives the protein CASSVASGGYNEQFF.

The chain employs TRBV5-1 and TRBJ2-3; possible D gene TRBD1, 6 bases. The germline CDR1 and CDR2 sequences are SGHRS and YFSETQ. The V end lost 0 bases, the J end lost 0 bases, and 11 bases lay between the germline ends. CDR3 size: 16 residues. The CDR3 nucleotides are TGCGCCAGCAGCTTGGTCGGGACACTTAGCACAGATACGCAGTATTTT. Translating it yields CASSLVGTLSTDTQYF.

V and J are TRBV6-5 and TRBJ2-1, with TRBD2 identical over 9 bases. CDR3 length: 16 amino acids. The junction had 13 bases not matched to a gene; V was cut back by 4 bases and J by 9 bases. Looked up from germline, CDR1 is MNHEY and CDR2 is SVGAGI. For the CDR3, the DNA is TGTGCCAGCAGTTTGTCGCGGGGGGGCCCTACCGGTGAGCAGTTCTTC. This gives the protein CASSLSRGGPTGEQFF.

The rearrangement uses TRBV11-2 and TRBJ2-7; TRBD1 is a possible D gene (5 bases). Germline lookup yields CDR1 SGHAT and CDR2 FQNNGV. This CDR3 spans 11 amino acids. The V and J ends lost 5 bases and 5 bases respectively, with 7 bases between them. As DNA, the CDR3 is TGTGCCAGCAGCGTCAGGGACGAGCAGTACTTC. Translating gives CASSVRDEQYF.

The chain uses TRBV27 and TRBJ1-5, with TRBD1 as a possible D gene (6 bases). This CDR3 has 19 amino acids. Trimming cost V 5 bases and J 0 bases, with 23 bases left between them. CDR1 is MNHEY and CDR2 is SMNVEV in the germline V gene (reference sequence). CDR3 sequence: CASSPTNPDRPYSNQPQHF. CDR3 in DNA: TGTGCCAGCAGTCCCACCAACCCCGACAGGCCATATAGCAATCAGCCCCAGCATTTT.

V is TRBV6-5 and J is TRBJ1-2; the D gene is possibly TRBD1 (5 bases). The length of the CDR3 is 12 residues. CDR1 and CDR2 from the germline V gene are MNHEY and SVGAGI. The V gene lost 4 bases and the J gene lost 8 bases, with 11 bases spanning the gap. As DNA, the CDR3 is TGTGCCAGCAGTTCGCAGGGTCGGGGCTACACCTTC. Translation gives CASSSQGRGYTF.

The chain recombines TRBV2 with TRBJ2-5, with 14 bases that match TRBD2. In germline, CDR1 is SNHLY, CDR2 FYNNEI. The J segment lost 5 bases and the V segment lost 6 bases, leaving 5 bases of the junction unmatched. This CDR3 comprises 15 residues. DNA for the CDR3: TGTGCCAGCAGCTTCGGGACTAGCGGGAGTGAGACCCAGTACTTC. Encoded protein: CASSFGTSGSETQYF. The whole variable domain, filled in from reference TRBV2 and TRBJ2-5, reads EPEVTQTPSHQVTQMGQEVILRCVPISNHLYFYWYRQILGQKVEFLVSFYNNEISEKSEIFDDQFSVERPDGSNFTLKIRSTKLEDSAMYFCASSFGTSGSETQYFGPGTRLLVL.

In DNA form, the CDR3 reads TGTGCCAGCAGCTTAGTGACTAGCGGGCTCAATGAGCAGTTCTTC. Amino acid sequence: CASSLVTSGLNEQFF. The chain uses TRBV7-2 and TRBJ2-1; 10 nucleotides align to TRBD2. The ends lost 1 base at V and 6 bases at J; junction bases unmatched: 3. The CDR3 contains 15 residues. Per the germline V gene, CDR1 is SGHTA and CDR2 is FQGNSA.

In the case of this clone: A read error may produce the germline difference seen at one junction end. CDR3 protein: CATSGLRTGIDSGANVLTF. In nucleotides, the CDR3 is TGTGCCACCAGTGGTTTGAGGACAGGGATTGACTCTGGGGCCAACGTCCTGACTTTC. The chain uses TRBV24-1 and TRBJ2-6; 8 bases are a match to TRBD1. Germline loops: CDR1 KGHDR, CDR2 SFDVKD. The CDR3 covers 19 residues.